Below are 19 T cell receptor beta chains sequenced from a single sample in a study of CD8+ T cells in alopecia areata. RNA extraction and reverse transcription yielded cDNA as sequencing template. Profiled with immunoSEQ multiplex PCR; TCRdb holds only in-frame clones, not every one. The data show hundreds of thousands of clones, about two thirds seen once. The specimen was CD4+ T cells sorted from blood, collected at week 0. Every receptor here comes from a human donor with alopecia areata.

The CDR3 region is CASSLDRGPHEAFF. The DNA of the CDR3 is TGTGCCAGCTCACTGGACAGGGGCCCCCATGAAGCTTTCTTT. This chain uses TRBV18 with TRBJ1-1, with 9 positions matching TRBD1. There are 14 residues in the CDR3. V gave up 4 bases and J gave up 7 bases; unmatched junction bases: 7. The germline V gene has CDR1 KGHSH and CDR2 LQKENI.

A word on this clone: The sample has other DNA sequences that encode this CDR3 too. This chain links TRBV14 with TRBJ1-2; D may be TRBD1 (6 bases). CDR3 length: 13 residues. V shed 6 bases and J shed 5 bases, with 13 bases lying between them. Germline CDR1 SGHDN, CDR2 FVKESK. Written as DNA, the CDR3 is TGTGCCAGCAGTCCCGGGACACTGTATGGCTACACCTTC. Its protein product is CASSPGTLYGYTF.

This rearrangement joins TRBV6-1 to TRBJ2-7, with 8 bases lining up with TRBD1. There are 15 residues in the CDR3. Trimming cost V 3 bases and J 4 bases; bases outside gene matches: 8. Germline V gene data show CDR1 as MNHNS and CDR2 as SASEGT. The CDR3, as DNA: TGTGCCAGCAGTGACACCGACAGGGGTGGTTACGAGCAGTACTTC. It specifies CASSDTDRGGYEQYF.

The rearrangement uses TRBV5-1 and TRBJ2-7; 8 bases are a match to TRBD1. With 3 bases clipped from V and 6 bases from J, the junction kept 2 bases outside the gene matches. Germline V gene sequence: CDR1 SGHRS, CDR2 YFSETQ. The CDR3 contains 12 residues. The chain's CDR3 is CASSWTGREQYF. CDR3 bases: TGCGCCAGCAGCTGGACAGGGCGCGAGCAGTACTTC. Full variable domain (rest looked up from reference TRBV5-1 and TRBJ2-7): KAGVTQTPRYLIKTRGQQVTLSCSPISGHRSVSWYQQTPGQGLQFLFEYFSETQRNKGNFPGRFSGRQFSNSRSEMNVSTLELGDSALYLCASSWTGREQYFGPGTRLTVT.

This sequence joins TRBV7-8 and TRBJ1-1, with a possible D match to TRBD1 (6 bases). Trimming left V 6 bases short and J 7 bases short, with 18 bases between. This CDR3 has 14 amino acids. Germline lookup yields CDR1 SGHVS and CDR2 FQNEAQ. The CDR3 region is CASRVSFGDNEAFF. The DNA of the CDR3 is TGTGCCAGCAGAGTAAGCTTCGGGGACAATGAAGCTTTCTTT.

This chain joins TRBV29-1 and TRBJ1-3, with D hard to call. Germline CDR1 is SQVTM and CDR2 is ANQGSEA. The CDR3 is made up of 11 amino acids. V dropped 6 bases and J dropped 3 bases, with 6 bases sitting between them. CDR3 loop: CSVLSGNTIYF. CDR3 DNA sequence: TGCAGCGTCCTCAGTGGAAACACCATATATTTT.

This sequence joins TRBV9 and TRBJ1-2; D ambiguous. Looked up from germline, CDR1 is SGDLS and CDR2 is YYNGEE. CDR3 length equals 13 residues. V lost 0 bases to trimming and J lost 6 bases, with 9 bases between them. The CDR3 coding sequence is TGTGCCAGCAGCGTAGAAGGGTATAATGGCTACACCTTC. It is translated as CASSVEGYNGYTF.

This sequence joins TRBV5-1 and TRBJ2-2; 7 positions match TRBD1. Per the germline V gene, CDR1 is SGHRS and CDR2 is YFSETQ. The ends lost 5 bases at V and 4 bases at J; junction bases unmatched: 8. CDR3 length: 15 residues. CDR3 protein: CASRKTGMATGELFF. The CDR3 DNA sequence: TGCGCCAGCAGGAAGACAGGGATGGCCACCGGGGAGCTGTTTTTT.

The chain carries TRBV27 and TRBJ2-5; D is possibly TRBD2 (6 bases). The germline V and J ends were trimmed by 5 bases and 3 bases, with 13 bases remaining between them. The CDR3 is 14 amino acids. The V gene's germline CDR1 is MNHEY and CDR2 SMNVEV (reference sequence). DNA for the CDR3: TGTGCCAGCAGTCAGGGACTGACAAAAGAGACCCAGTACTTC. Its protein is CASSQGLTKETQYF.

The chain combines TRBV15 with TRBJ1-1, with 7 nucleotides matching TRBD1. The CDR3 is 14 amino acids. Per the germline V gene, CDR1 is LNHNV and CDR2 is YYDKDF (reference sequence). V was pared by 5 bases and J by 3 bases, with 6 bases of the junction left unmatched. The CDR3 reads CATSGYRGDTEAFF. In nucleotides, the CDR3 is TGTGCCACCAGCGGTTACAGGGGAGACACTGAAGCTTTCTTT.

This chain connects TRBV29-1 to TRBJ2-6; D is unresolved. CDR1 and CDR2 from the germline V gene are SQVTM and ANQGSEA. The CDR3 sequence is 14 residues long. V gave up 7 bases and J gave up 2 bases, with 12 bases separating them. In nucleotides, the CDR3 is TGCAGCGGAGAAAGGGCCACTGGGGCCAACGTCCTGACTTTC. This translates into CSGERATGANVLTF.

This clone came up once. This chain links TRBV10-2 with TRBJ1-6; D gene ambiguous. Germline V CDR1 and CDR2: WSHSY, SAAADI. The CDR3 extends over 14 amino acids. V was trimmed by 6 bases and J by 5 bases, leaving 11 bases between them. The CDR3 bases are TGCGCCAGCAGCGACGGCCAGGATAATTCACCCCTCCACTTT. It yields the protein CASSDGQDNSPLHF.

The rearrangement joins TRBV7-2 to TRBJ2-5; 12 nucleotides match TRBD2. Germline lookup yields CDR1 SGHTA and CDR2 FQGNSA. Germline trimming cut 4 bases from V and 10 bases from J; bases unmatched to any gene: 4. CDR3 length: 13 amino acids. The CDR3 region is CASSSSSGGDQYF. CDR3 in DNA: TGTGCCAGCAGCTCCTCTAGCGGGGGGGACCAGTACTTC.

The chain links TRBV9 to TRBJ2-5; TRBD1 is a possible D gene (6 bases). Germline-derived CDR1 and CDR2 are SGDLS and YYNGEE. CDR3 length: 13 residues. V was trimmed by 4 bases and J by 1 base, leaving 8 bases between them. Here the CDR3 reads CASSKTGQETQYF. CDR3 nucleotides: TGTGCCAGCAGCAAGACAGGCCAAGAGACCCAGTACTTC.

This chain connects TRBV9 to TRBJ2-3, with D perhaps TRBD2 (6 bases). The germline gives CDR1 SGDLS, CDR2 YYNGEE. There are 16 residues in the CDR3. V was trimmed by 1 base and J by 0 bases, leaving 12 bases between them. In DNA, the CDR3 is TGTGCCAGCAGCGTATACGGGAGTACTAGCACAGATACGCAGTATTTT. Translation gives CASSVYGSTSTDTQYF.

This chain links TRBV5-1 with TRBJ1-6; no definite D call. This CDR3 has 13 amino acids. Germline values: CDR1 SGHRS, CDR2 YFSETQ. V was cut by 0 bases and J by 10 bases, with 8 bases left in between. This chain's CDR3 is CASSLALASPLHF. The CDR3, as DNA: TGCGCCAGCAGCTTGGCCCTTGCCTCACCCCTCCACTTT.

The gene calls are TRBV6-6 and TRBJ2-3; D gene uncertain. Germline V CDR1 and CDR2: MNHNY, SVGAGI (reference sequence). The ends were cut back, 0 bases at V and 0 bases at J, with 10 bases in the middle. This CDR3 is 16 amino acids long. The CDR3 loop reads CASSYSSGFSTDTQYF. CDR3 sequence (DNA): TGTGCCAGCAGTTACTCGTCAGGCTTCAGCACAGATACGCAGTATTTT.

This clone appeared once. V is TRBV9 and J is TRBJ1-6; D call uncertain. The CDR3 runs to 14 residues. Germline assignment: CDR1 SGDLS and CDR2 YYNGEE. The V end lost 2 bases, the J end lost 7 bases, and 10 bases lay between the germline ends. CDR3 residues: CASSVGETNSPLHF. In DNA form, the CDR3 reads TGTGCCAGCAGCGTTGGGGAAACCAATTCACCCCTCCACTTT.

The genes are TRBV7-8 and TRBJ2-1; D possibly corresponds to TRBD1 (6 bases). This CDR3 is 13 amino acids long. Germline lookup yields CDR1 SGHVS and CDR2 FQNEAQ. V lost 2 bases, J lost 5 bases, and 7 bases lay in between. Written as DNA, the CDR3 is TGTGCCAGCAGCTTAAACAGGGACAATGAGCAGTTCTTC. As protein: CASSLNRDNEQFF.